This T cell receptor beta chain stems from a study of T cell responses to AZD1222 COVID-19 vaccine. Study-wide results and caveats: Donors were largely white British and mainly female; clonal diversity was possibly underestimated.

This clone has only one observation. Its cognate antigen is unknown. The CDR3 extends over 12 amino acids. V was trimmed by 2 bases and J by 14 bases, leaving 15 bases between them. Germline values: CDR1 LNHDA, CDR2 SQIVND (reference sequence). Some clones are missing from TCRdb's copy, which holds only in-frame ones; the method was immunoSEQ multiplex PCR. The sample gives 150,000 to 200,000 clones, 90% to 95% of which show up once; under 1.2% is in the top ten. The specimen comprised peripheral blood, sampled 28 days after the second AZD1222 dose. The clonotype comes from an adult who received the AZD1222 COVID-19 vaccine. The genes are TRBV19 and TRBJ1-1; the D gene is possibly TRBD1 (6 bases). The CDR3 loop is CASSIFRGGFFF. The DNA for the CDR3 is TGTGCCAGTAGTATATTCCGAGGGGGGTTCTTCTTT. Complete variable domain (other parts from reference TRBV19 and TRBJ1-1): DGGITQSPKYLFRKEGQNVTLSCEQNLNHDAMYWYRQDPGQGLRLIYYSQIVNDFQKGDIAEGYSVSREKKESFPLTVTSAQKNPTAFYLCASSIFRGGFFFGQGTRLTVV.